The T cell receptor (beta chain) described here comes from a study of spatial heterogeneity in lung cancer. About the research overall: Alpha-chain sequences were consistently detected less often than beta-chain sequences. Study-wide results and caveats: Compared with follow-up, resection was when ubiquitous expanded tumor TCRs appeared in blood more.

Germline values: CDR1 SQVTM, CDR2 ANQGSEA. The CDR3 extends over 13 amino acids. The ends lost 5 bases at V and 4 bases at J; junction bases unmatched: 5. Time point noted: sample taken at primary tumor resection. Tumor, nontumor lung or frozen PBMC supplied whole RNA, sequenced without sorting. The donors comprised about 65 untreated early-stage non-small cell lung cancer patients. Each TCR cDNA molecule carried a unique molecular identifier. TCRdb re-derived calls from the 5' RACE reads in MiXCR, one entry per CDR3 protein. The repertoire holds more than 65,000 distinct CDR3 sequences, with 10% to 15% as singletons. This clonotype has only a few counts. Its antigen is unidentified.

The source is a male donor with early-stage non-small cell lung cancer. The chain carries TRBV29-1 and TRBJ2-1, with TRBD2 matching over 7 bases. This specimen was PBMCs, taken at surgery. The CDR3 here is CSVRPGGYNEQFF. The CDR3 DNA follows: TGCAGCGTTCGGCCGGGGGGATACAATGAGCAGTTCTTC.